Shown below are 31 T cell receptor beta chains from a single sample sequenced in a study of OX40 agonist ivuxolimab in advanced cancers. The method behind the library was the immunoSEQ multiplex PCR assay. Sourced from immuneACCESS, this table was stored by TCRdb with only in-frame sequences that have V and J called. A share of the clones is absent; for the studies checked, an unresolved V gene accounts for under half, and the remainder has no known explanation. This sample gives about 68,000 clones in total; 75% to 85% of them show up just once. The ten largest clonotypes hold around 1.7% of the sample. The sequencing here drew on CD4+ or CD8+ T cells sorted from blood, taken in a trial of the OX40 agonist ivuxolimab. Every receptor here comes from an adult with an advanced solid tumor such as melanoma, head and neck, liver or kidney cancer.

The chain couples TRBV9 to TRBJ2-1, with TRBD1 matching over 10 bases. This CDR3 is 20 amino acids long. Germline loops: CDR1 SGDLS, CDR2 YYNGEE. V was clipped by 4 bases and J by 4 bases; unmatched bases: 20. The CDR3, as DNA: TGTGCCAGCAGCCCGATTATTCCGGGACAGGGGTTAACCCATTACAATGAGCAGTTCTTC. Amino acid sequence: CASSPIIPGQGLTHYNEQFF.

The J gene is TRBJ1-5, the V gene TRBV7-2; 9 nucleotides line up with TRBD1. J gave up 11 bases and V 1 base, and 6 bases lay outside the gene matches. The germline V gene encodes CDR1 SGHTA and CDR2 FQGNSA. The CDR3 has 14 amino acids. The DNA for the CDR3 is TGTGCCAGCAGCTTAGACAGGGGGCTTTCGTCCCAGCATTTT. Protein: CASSLDRGLSSQHF.

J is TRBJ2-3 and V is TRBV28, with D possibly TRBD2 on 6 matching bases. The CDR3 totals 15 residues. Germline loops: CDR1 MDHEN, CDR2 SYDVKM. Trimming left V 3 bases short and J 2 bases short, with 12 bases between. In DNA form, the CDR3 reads TGTGCCAGCAGTTTCAATAGCGGCCTCACAGATACGCAGTATTTT. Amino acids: CASSFNSGLTDTQYF.

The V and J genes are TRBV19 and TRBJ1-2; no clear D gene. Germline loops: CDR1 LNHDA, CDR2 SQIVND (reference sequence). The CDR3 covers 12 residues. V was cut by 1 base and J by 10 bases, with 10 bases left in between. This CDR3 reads CASSIVQRFYTF. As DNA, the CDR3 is TGTGCCAGTAGTATAGTTCAGCGCTTCTACACCTTC.

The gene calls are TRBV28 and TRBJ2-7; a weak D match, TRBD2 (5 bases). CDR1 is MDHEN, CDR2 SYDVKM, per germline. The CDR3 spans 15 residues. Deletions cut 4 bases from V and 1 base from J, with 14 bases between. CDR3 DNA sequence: TGTGCCAGCAGTTCCCTTGGACGGGGATCCTACGAGCAGTACTTC. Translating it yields CASSSLGRGSYEQYF.

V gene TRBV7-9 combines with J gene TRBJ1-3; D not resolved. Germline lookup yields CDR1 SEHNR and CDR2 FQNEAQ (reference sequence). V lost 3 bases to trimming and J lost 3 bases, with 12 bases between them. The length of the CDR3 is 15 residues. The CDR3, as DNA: TGTGCCAGCAGCTTTGGAGGGTACGGTGGAAACACCATATATTTT. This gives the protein CASSFGGYGGNTIYF.

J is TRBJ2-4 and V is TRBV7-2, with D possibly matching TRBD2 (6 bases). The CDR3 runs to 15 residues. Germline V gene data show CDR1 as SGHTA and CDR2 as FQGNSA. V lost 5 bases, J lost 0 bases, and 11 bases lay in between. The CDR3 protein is CASSPIAVAKNIQYF. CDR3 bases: TGTGCCAGCAGCCCGATAGCGGTAGCCAAAAACATTCAGTACTTC.

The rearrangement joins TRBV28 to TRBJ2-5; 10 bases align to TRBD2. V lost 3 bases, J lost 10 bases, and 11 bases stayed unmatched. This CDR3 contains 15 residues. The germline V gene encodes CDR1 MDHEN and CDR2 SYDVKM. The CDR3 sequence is CASSLQGLAGAGQYF. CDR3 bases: TGTGCCAGCAGTTTGCAGGGTCTAGCGGGGGCGGGCCAGTACTTC.

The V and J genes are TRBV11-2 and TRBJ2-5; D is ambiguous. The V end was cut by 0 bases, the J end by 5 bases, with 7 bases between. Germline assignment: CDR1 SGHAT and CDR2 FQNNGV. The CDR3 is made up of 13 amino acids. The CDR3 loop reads CASSLEESETQYF. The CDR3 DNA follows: TGTGCCAGCAGCTTAGAGGAATCGGAGACCCAGTACTTC.

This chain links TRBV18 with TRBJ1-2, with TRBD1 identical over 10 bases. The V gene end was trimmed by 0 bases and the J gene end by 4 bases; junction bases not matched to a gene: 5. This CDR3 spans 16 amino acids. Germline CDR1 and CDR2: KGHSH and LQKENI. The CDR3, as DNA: TGTGCCAGCTCACCACCGAGGGGACAGGGGTTCTATGGCTACACCTTC. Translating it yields CASSPPRGQGFYGYTF.

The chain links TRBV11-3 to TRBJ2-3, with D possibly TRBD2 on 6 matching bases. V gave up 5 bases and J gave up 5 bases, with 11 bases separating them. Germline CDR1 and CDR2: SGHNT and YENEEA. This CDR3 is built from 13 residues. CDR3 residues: CASSIAAEDTQYF. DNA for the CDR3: TGTGCCAGCAGCATAGCGGCAGAAGATACGCAGTATTTT.

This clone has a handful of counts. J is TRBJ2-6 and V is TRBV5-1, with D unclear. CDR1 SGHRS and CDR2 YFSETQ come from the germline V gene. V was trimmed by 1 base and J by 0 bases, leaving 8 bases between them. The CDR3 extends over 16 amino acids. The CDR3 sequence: CASSLKRASGANVLTF. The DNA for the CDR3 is TGCGCCAGCAGCTTGAAAAGGGCCTCTGGGGCCAACGTCCTGACTTTC.

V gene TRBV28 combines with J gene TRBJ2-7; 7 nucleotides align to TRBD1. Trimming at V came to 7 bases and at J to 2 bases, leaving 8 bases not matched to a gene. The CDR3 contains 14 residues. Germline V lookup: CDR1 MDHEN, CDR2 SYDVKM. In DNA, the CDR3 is TGTGCCAGCAACAAACCGGGACAGCCCTACGAGCAGTACTTC. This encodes CASNKPGQPYEQYF.

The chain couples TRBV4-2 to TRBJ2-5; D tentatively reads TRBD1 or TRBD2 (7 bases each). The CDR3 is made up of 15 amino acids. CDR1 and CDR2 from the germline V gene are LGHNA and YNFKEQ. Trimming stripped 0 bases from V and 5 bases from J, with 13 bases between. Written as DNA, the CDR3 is TGTGCCAGCAGCCAAGACACAGGGGAGGGCGAGACCCAGTACTTC. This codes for CASSQDTGEGETQYF.

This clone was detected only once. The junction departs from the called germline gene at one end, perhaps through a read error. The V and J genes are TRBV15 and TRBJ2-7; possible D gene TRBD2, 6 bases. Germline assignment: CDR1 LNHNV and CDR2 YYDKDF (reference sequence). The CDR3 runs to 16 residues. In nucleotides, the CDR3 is TGTGCCACCGGCAGAGAACGGAGGGACGCCTCCTACGAGCAGTACTTC. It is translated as CATGRERRDASYEQYF.

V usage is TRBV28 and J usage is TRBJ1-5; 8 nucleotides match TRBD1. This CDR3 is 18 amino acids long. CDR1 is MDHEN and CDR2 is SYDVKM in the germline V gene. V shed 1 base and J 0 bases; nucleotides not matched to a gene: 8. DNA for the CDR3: TGTGCCAGCAGTTTATTTGCCAGGGGGCTAGGTAGCAATCAGCCCCAGCATTTT. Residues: CASSLFARGLGSNQPQHF.

The CDR3 nucleotides read TGTGCCATCAGTACTACGAGCAACATTCAGTACTTC. The encoded protein is CAISTTSNIQYF. The chain joins TRBV10-3 to TRBJ2-4; D ambiguous. This CDR3 has 12 amino acids. The V and J ends lost 5 bases and 7 bases respectively, with 9 bases between them. Germline lookup yields CDR1 ENHRY and CDR2 SYGVKD.

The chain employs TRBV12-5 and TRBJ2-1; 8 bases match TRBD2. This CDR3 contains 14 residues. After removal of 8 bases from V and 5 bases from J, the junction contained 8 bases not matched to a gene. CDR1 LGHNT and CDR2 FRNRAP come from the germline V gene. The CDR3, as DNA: TGTGCTAGTCAAGCGGGAGTTTTTGACAATGAGCAGTTCTTC. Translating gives CASQAGVFDNEQFF.

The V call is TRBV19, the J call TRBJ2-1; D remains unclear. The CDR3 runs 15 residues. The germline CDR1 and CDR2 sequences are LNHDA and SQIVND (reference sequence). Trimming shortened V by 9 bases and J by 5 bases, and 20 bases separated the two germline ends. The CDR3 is CASQRSTLDHNEQFF. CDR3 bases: TGTGCCAGCCAGAGGTCCACCCTCGACCACAATGAGCAGTTCTTC.

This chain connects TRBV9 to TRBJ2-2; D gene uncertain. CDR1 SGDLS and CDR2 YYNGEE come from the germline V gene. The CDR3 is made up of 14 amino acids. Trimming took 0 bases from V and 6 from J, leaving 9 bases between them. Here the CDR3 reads CASSVVSESGELFF. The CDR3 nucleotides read TGTGCCAGCAGCGTAGTAAGCGAGTCCGGGGAGCTGTTTTTT.

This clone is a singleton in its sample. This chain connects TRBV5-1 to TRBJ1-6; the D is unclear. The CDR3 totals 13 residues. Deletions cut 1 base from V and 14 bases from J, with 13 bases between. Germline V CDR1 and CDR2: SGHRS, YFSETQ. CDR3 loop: CASSLQNPATLHF. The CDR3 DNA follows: TGCGCCAGCAGCTTGCAGAACCCCGCCACCCTCCACTTT.

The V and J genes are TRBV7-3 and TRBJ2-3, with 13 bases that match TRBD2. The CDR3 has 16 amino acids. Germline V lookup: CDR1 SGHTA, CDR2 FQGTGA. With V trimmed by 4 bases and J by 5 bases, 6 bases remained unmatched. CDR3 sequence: CASSSRTSGRGDTQYF. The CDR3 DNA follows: TGTGCCAGCAGCTCCAGGACTAGCGGGAGAGGAGATACGCAGTATTTT.

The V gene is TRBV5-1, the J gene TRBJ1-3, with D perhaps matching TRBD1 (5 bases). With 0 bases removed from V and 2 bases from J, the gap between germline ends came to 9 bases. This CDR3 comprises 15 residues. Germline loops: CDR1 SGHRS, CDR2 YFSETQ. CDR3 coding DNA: TGCGCCAGCAGCTTGGCTGGGGGGACTGGAAACACCATATATTTT. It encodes CASSLAGGTGNTIYF.

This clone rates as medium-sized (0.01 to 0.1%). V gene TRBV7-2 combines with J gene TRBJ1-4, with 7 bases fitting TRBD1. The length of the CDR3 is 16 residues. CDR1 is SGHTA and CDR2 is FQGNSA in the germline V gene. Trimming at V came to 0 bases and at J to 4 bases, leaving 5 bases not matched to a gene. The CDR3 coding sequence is TGTGCCAGCAGCTTAGCTTCCGGGACAGTTAATGAAAAACTGTTTTTT. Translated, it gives CASSLASGTVNEKLFF.

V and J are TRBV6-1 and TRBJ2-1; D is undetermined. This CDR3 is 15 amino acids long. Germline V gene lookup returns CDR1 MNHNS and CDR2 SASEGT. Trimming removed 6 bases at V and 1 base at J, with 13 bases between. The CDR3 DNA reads TGTGCCAGCAGGGCCCTTCAAAGTTCCTACAATGAGCAGTTCTTC. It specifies CASRALQSSYNEQFF.

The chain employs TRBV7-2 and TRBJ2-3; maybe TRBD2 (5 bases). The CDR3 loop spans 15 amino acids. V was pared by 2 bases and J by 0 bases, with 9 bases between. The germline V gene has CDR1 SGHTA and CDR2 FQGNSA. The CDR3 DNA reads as TGTGCCAGCAGCTTAAACGGGGTTAGCACAGATACGCAGTATTTT. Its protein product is CASSLNGVSTDTQYF.

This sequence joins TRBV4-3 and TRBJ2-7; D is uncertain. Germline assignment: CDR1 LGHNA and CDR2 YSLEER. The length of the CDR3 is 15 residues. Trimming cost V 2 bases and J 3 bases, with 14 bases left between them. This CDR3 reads CASSQSWQADYEQYF. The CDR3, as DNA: TGCGCCAGCAGCCAATCTTGGCAGGCCGACTACGAGCAGTACTTC.

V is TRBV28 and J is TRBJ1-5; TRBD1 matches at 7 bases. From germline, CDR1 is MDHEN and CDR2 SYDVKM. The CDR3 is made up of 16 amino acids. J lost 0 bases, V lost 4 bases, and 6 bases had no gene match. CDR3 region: CASSSTGFGSNQPQHF. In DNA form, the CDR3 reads TGTGCCAGCAGTTCGACAGGGTTTGGTAGCAATCAGCCCCAGCATTTT.

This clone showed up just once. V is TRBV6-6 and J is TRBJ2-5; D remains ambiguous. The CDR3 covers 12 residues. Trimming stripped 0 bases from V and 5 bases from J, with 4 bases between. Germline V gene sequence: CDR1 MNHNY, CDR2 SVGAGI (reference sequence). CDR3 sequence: CASSYSRETQYF. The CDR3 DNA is TGTGCCAGCAGTTACTCGAGGGAGACCCAGTACTTC.

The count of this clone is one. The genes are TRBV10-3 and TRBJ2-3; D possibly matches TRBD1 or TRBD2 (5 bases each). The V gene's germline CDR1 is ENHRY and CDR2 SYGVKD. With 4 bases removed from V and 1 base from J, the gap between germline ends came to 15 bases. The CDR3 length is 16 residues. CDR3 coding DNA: TGTGCCATCAGTGGGGGGACCTTGGCAGGCACAGATACGCAGTATTTT. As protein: CAISGGTLAGTDTQYF.

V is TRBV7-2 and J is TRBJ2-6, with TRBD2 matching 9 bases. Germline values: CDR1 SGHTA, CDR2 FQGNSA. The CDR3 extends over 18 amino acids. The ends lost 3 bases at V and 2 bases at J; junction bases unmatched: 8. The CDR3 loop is CASSFLLAGGPGANVLTF. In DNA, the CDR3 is TGTGCCAGCAGCTTCCTACTAGCGGGTGGACCTGGGGCCAACGTCCTGACTTTC.